The following is a TCR beta chain sequence with its context. What it binds is unknown. UMIs incorporating a 6-nucleotide sample barcode were appended by means of template switching. One entry per CDR3 protein, without DNA, is what TCRdb gives after re-calling the 5' RACE reads. This sample's table reports over 100,000 distinct CDR3 sequences. The CDR3 spans 14 residues. Germline lookup yields CDR1 GTSNPN and CDR2 SVGIG (reference sequence). The draw for each donor consisted of a single 2.5 ml blood sample. Total RNA was isolated from whole blood without T cell sorting. The data originate from a study of monozygotic twins with inflammatory bowel disease. Study-level results: On the inverse Simpson index, IBD patients scored lower for TCRbeta diversity than healthy co-twins.

The gene calls are TRBV30 and TRBJ1-5. Material for sequencing was blood. This sequence was found in a human donor with ulcerative colitis or Crohn's disease, or a healthy co-twin of an affected twin (not recorded which). CDR3 residues: CAWSVMRRNQPQHF.